The clone carrying this T cell receptor (beta chain) was recorded a few times. Antigen: not known. MiXCR, run by TCRdb on the reads, gives a single entry per CDR3 protein. Here the sample spans around 430,000 distinct CDR3 sequences, under 45% being singletons. The record originates from a study of T cell repertoires in cytomegalovirus infection. Trimming took 5 bases from V and 0 from J, leaving 17 bases between them. The length of the CDR3 is 17 residues. The germline gives CDR1 SEHNR, CDR2 FQNEAQ (reference sequence). The TCR originated in a human donor in good health (CMV status not recorded). Some clones in this sample may be carry-over from other donors' samples. This rearrangement joins TRBV7-9 to TRBJ2-4; D gene unclear. The material was cultured PBMCs, obtained from culture after CMV antigen stimulation. CDR3 sequence reads: CASSPLRATLAKNIQYF. CDR3 in DNA: TGTGCCAGCAGCCCCCTGCGTGCGACATTAGCCAAAAACATTCAGTACTTC.